This T cell receptor beta chain came from a study of cytomegalovirus exposure and HLA in healthy donors (dated by TCRdb to the late 2010s). For the study in its entirety: An earlier analysis of about 530 of the donors reported roughly 300 Gb of sequence data and 95 million to 130 million unique TCR beta sequences obtained from some 170 million T cells. The genetic ancestry cluster associated with self-reported Caucasian donors included 80% to 90% of the roughly 380 genotyped donors. Among 300 to 500 genotyped donors of the cohort, an average of around 240,000 unique TCR beta nucleotide sequences was sequenced per donor, of which about 19% were non-productive. The study aimed to test whether signatures of past pathogen exposure could be identified by cataloging public T cell receptors. To study patterns of TCR occurrence, a later analysis re-analyzed previously published TCR beta repertoires from 666 donors and added high-resolution HLA genotyping. A separate validation cohort of 90 to 150 different subjects was used in addition to the roughly 700-subject first cohort. An early release that covered about 640 HLA-typed donors contained around 300 gigabases of sequencing data and 70 million to 100 million unique TCR sequences. An earlier analysis of several hundred of the donors applied high-throughput TCR beta sequencing to assess whether each TCR beta V gene segment acted as functional or pseudogenic. The number of typed donors differed by locus: about 629-630 for A, B, C, DRB1 and DQB1; some 500 for DQA1; around 580 for DPA1; and roughly 450 for DPB1. Roughly 5 DR-DQ haplotypes were handled as single units for association and clustering, since linkage in the cohort was strong. Donor age, sex, ethnicity and CMV serostatus were compiled together with the repertoire data. Class I and class II HLA loci were covered by the typing at four-digit resolution. Genome-wide SNP genotypes for about 60% of the 666 donors were used in a later genetic analysis, which treated that subset as a discovery cohort. Every repertoire in the discovery cohort had been generated on one and the same sequencing platform. To predict cytomegalovirus infection status, the study combined high-throughput TCR immunosequencing, statistical association of individual TCRs with disease status, and machine learning. The study profiled the T cell repertoires of hundreds of subjects by immunosequencing and related them to cytomegalovirus serostatus. In the later analysis, no new phenotypic data were used to find candidate immune exposures; instead, reliance was placed on TCR beta sequences and their occurrence across donors. Paper-wide results and their limitations: Three of the identified cytomegalovirus-associated TCR beta chains were confirmed in vitro to be specific for cytomegalovirus antigens. For the cohort, immune exposure information was limited to CMV serostatus. The study listed over 150 TCR beta chains as associated with cytomegalovirus. Cytomegalovirus status was reported to be diagnosed by the classifier with high specificity and sensitivity in both the original and validation cohorts. In a later genetic analysis, fewer N-insertions in productive TCRs were reported among donors in an Asian-associated ancestry cluster than the approximately 710-donor mean. Most TCR sequences were observed very rarely across donors, whereas some public TCRs were present in many individuals. A further reported finding was that TCR beta sequences accurately predicted the HLA-A and HLA-B alleles for most subjects in the first cohort. Correlated functional status among segregating V segments might be attributable to linkage disequilibrium, but an unknown experimental factor could not be ruled out. In a later analysis, several top co-occurrence clusters were reported to appear linked to parvovirus B19, influenza, CMV and Epstein-Barr virus. Specific HLA alleles were associated with more than 15,000 TCR beta sequences at a false discovery rate of 0.05 in a later analysis. The cohort was sequenced for TCR beta chains only, and without alpha or paired-chain data the features that could be detected were limited. A later analysis found that TCR association rates varied across HLA loci, with DRB1 alleles showing the most associated TCRs and HLA-C alleles the fewest. Broadly in line with IMGT annotations, most TCR beta V segments showed up in productive rearrangements about 90% or about 30% of the time in an earlier analysis of 587 of the donors. Because counts were too low, roughly 16 rarely observed V segments, including chromosome 9 orphons, were excluded from the earlier analysis of several hundred of the donors. The presence/absence analyses assumed that sequencing depth was roughly uniform across donors, and that assumption may not be true. According to a later analysis, most CMV-associated TCR beta chains appeared to be HLA-restricted, and the HLA associations seemed to be driven largely by CMV exposure. Strong co-occurrence of HLA alleles, especially DR and DQ, made assigning TCR associations to individual alleles difficult. Because HLA typing was missing for some donors at each locus, association tests included only the typed subset. The sequencing pipeline was judged likely to have produced a cluster of highly shared sequence variants as a technical artifact. It was suggested by the authors that the approach could potentially be generalized to other disease states and immunological phenotypes. Some IMGT-functional V segments, including TRBV6-2 and TRBV6-3, could not be distinguished by the 87-base-pair reads and were therefore excluded. In a later genetic analysis, a missense DCLRE1C variant was associated with V-gene and J-gene trimming of TCR beta chains, and the association was replicated in an independent cohort. Compared with equally common non-associated chains, HLA-associated TCR beta chains in a later analysis were more clonally expanded and had lower generation probabilities.

The cohort comprised around 700 healthy bone marrow donors. At the time of sampling, every cohort member was nominally healthy, though immune exposures that went unrecorded were likely present. The donor was CMV seronegative and belonged to the group of 380 or so seronegative cohort members. A peripheral blood sample was collected from each donor, and TCR beta sequencing was performed on peripheral blood mononuclear cells. The Qiagen DNeasy Blood Extraction Kit was used to extract genomic DNA from the blood cell samples. Library construction relied on the immunoSEQ multiplex PCR assay. A mixture of 60 forward primers for TCR Vbeta segments and 13 reverse primers for TCR Jbeta segments was used in the multiplex PCR. A multiplex PCR assay on genomic DNA amplified the CDR3 region of rearranged TCR beta genes. Amplified TCR beta libraries were sequenced as 87-base-pair reads on the Illumina HiSeq System. Regarding the original processing steps: In a later analysis, 77 million or so unique TCR beta chains were counted across the 650 to 750 repertoires, and about 10 million of these chains were shared by at least two donors. Raw reads were error-corrected and collapsed into unique sequences by a nearest-neighbor algorithm in which closely related sequences were merged to remove PCR and sequencing errors. To assign V, D and J gene segments, CDR3 sequences were aligned to IMGT reference sequences. For a sequence to be retained, a match of at least six nucleotides to both a V gene segment and a J gene segment was required. Rearrangements were classified as productive when the CDR3 lacked stop codons and remained in frame with V and J, and all other rearrangements were classified as non-productive. CDR3 was defined by IMGT convention, running from the second conserved V-encoded cysteine to the conserved J-encoded phenylalanine. Sequences without an unambiguous match to a single V gene segment were excluded from the earlier analysis of approximately 600 of the donors. In an earlier analysis of several hundred of the donors, V segments were called functional above 56.7% productive rearrangements and were called segregating when the between-donor standard deviation exceeded 5%. A statistical classification framework was developed to diagnose cytomegalovirus status using the catalog of TCR beta chain sequences. In a later analysis, TCR nucleotide sequences were compared against IMGT/GENE-DB human TR gene sequences so that V and J genes could be assigned. In a later analysis, CDR3 sequences and most-parsimonious VDJ recombination scenarios were assigned using the TCRdist pipeline. In a later analysis, each TCR beta chain was defined by its CDR3 amino acid sequence together with its V-gene family, and reads without a unique V-gene family were excluded. To address suspected cross-contamination and a sequencing artifact, a later analysis removed a few hundred highly shared, low-generation-probability nucleotide sequences. In a later analysis, a clonal expansion index for each public chain was calculated from normalized within-repertoire ranks of inferred template counts. In a later analysis, generation probabilities were computed with a VDJ recombination model fitted to out-of-frame rearrangements, and the resulting probabilities were checked against IGoR. In a later analysis, hypergeometric tests were used to score TCR-TCR, TCR-HLA and TCR-CMV co-occurrence, with a repertoire-size bias correction applied to TCR pairs. To estimate false discovery rates, a later analysis permuted the HLA or CMV assignments 20 times. In a later analysis, co-occurring TCRs were grouped using DBSCAN, with TCRdist sequence similarity added in when clustering inside HLA-allele-positive subsets. Repertoires with fewer than 30,000 or more than 120,000 public chains, plus five repertoires with anomalous nucleotide sharing, were excluded from co-occurrence clustering. The table comes from immuneACCESS by way of TCRdb, which keeps in-frame sequences with V and J called. Part of the clones is missing from these tables; in studies checked, under half for an unresolved V gene and the rest for unknown reasons. That table furnishes V, J and clone size, whereas the DNA furnished D and trimming. In all, the sample holds about 83,000 clones, and roughly four fifths of those were seen once. The ten biggest clones cover under 2% of the sample.

The CDR3, cysteine through phenylalanine, is 14 amino acids long. Only the CDR3 part of the read is kept: 42 bases, read in frame from the first base. V drops 6 bases and J drops 7 bases, leaving 18 bases in between. Sequences MNHEY (CDR1) and SVGAGI (CDR2) are obtained from the germline V gene. The table lists this clone with a count of one. This receptor's antigen is unknown. Per-base quality was not reported, and no clone a single base away is much larger than it. The source of this sequence is a woman under 40 in good health and CMV-seronegative. Sequenced material: PBMCs. The rearranged segments are TRBV6-5 and TRBJ1-2; TRBD1 is a possible D gene, resting on 6 matching bases. In nucleotide form, the sequence is TGTGCCAGCAGCCAAGGGGGGGGGAGTGGTGGCTACACCTTC. Its protein reads: CASSQGGGSGGYTF.